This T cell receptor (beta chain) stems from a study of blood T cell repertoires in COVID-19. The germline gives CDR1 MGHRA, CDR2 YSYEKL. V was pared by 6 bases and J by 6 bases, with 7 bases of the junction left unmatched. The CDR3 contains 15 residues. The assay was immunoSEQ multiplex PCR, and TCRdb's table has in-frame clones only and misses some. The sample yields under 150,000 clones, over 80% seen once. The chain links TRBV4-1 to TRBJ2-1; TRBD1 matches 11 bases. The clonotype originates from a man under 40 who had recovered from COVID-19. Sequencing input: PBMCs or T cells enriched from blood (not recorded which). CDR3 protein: CASRARTGGFNEQFF. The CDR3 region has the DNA TGCGCCAGCAGGGCAAGGACAGGGGGCTTCAATGAGCAGTTCTTC.